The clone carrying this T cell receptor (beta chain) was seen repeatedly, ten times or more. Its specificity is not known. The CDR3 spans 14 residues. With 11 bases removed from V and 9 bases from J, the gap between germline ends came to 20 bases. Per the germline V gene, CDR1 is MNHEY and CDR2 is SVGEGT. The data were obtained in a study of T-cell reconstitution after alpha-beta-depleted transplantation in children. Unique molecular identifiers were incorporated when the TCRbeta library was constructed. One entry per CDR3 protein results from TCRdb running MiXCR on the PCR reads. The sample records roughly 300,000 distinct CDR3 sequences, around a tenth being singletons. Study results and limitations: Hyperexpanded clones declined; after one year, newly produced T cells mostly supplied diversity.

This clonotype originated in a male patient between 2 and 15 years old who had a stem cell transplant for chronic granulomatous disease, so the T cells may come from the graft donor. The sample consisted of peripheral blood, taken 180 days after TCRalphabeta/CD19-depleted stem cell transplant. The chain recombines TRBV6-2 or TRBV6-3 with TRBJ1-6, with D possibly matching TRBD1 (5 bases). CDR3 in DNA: TGTGCCGTCTACGAGGGGCTACTTGGTTCACCCCTCCACTTT. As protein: CAVYEGLLGSPLHF.